This T cell receptor beta chain stems from a study of blood T cells in healthy people across ages. Sample-barcoded 5' priming and a J-beta primer mix drove a second PCR of roughly 7 to 11 cycles. TCRdb ran MiXCR on the 5' RACE reads and lists one entry per CDR3 protein. The profile covers about a million distinct CDR3 sequences, with less than 45% appearing a single time and over 10% taken by the ten largest. The V segment lost 4 bases and the J segment 3 bases; nucleotides outside the gene matches: 8. Germline CDR1 is SGHRS and CDR2 is YFSETQ. The CDR3 contains 16 residues. The clonotype comes from a man aged 18 to 29 in good health. The rearrangement joins TRBV5-1 to TRBJ2-3; TRBD2 aligns across 10 bases. The material sequenced was blood. The chain's CDR3 is CASSPGTSVSTDTQYF. The CDR3 DNA reads TGCGCCAGCAGCCCCGGGACTAGCGTTTCAACAGATACGCAGTATTTT.